The rows below give T cell receptor beta chains drawn from one sample of a study of regulatory T cells in long-lasting Graves disease. A single record per CDR3 protein comes from TCRdb applying MiXCR to the multiplex PCR reads. The table has around 460,000 distinct CDR3 sequences, roughly 15% seen once. The same data also contributed to another study, on T cells in Graves' hyperthyroidism and ophthalmopathy.

Sequencing used peripheral blood mononuclear cells (PBMCs), obtained at new diagnosis, from a patient treated with antithyroid drugs. The origin of the receptors is a woman between 50 and 59 years old with Graves disease. Each CDR3 is given with its conserved first and last residue. A D gene is named only where the DNA matches it firmly. Some rows mark clone size as missing; the rest say once, few, many or name a class of expanded clone.

>TRBJ2-5|TRBV30|NA|few
CATDRPGRETQYF
TGTGCCACGGACCGGCCCGGACGCGAGACCCAGTACTTC
>TRBJ2-3|TRBV2|NA|many
CASRDITDTQYF
TGTGCCAGCAGGGACATAACAGATACGCAGTATTTT
>TRBJ2-3|TRBV10-3|TRBD2|few
CAISEGTSSHTQYF
TGTGCCATCAGTGAGGGGACTAGCAGTCATACGCAGTATTTT
>TRBJ1-5|TRBV27|NA|many
CASSLSWGQPQHF
TGTGCCAGCAGTTTATCCTGGGGCCAGCCCCAGCATTTT
>TRBJ1-2|TRBV3-1|NA|many
CASSQEWGPPNLYGYTF
TGTGCCAGCAGCCAAGAATGGGGACCGCCGAACCTCTATGGCTACACCTTC
>TRBJ2-5|TRBV5-1|TRBD2|few
CASSAGGDQETQYF
TGCGCCAGCAGCGCGGGGGGGGACCAAGAGACCCAGTACTTC
>TRBJ2-1|TRBV29-1|TRBD2|many
CSVEGLAGGYSYNEQFF
TGCAGCGTTGAAGGGCTAGCGGGAGGGTACTCCTACAATGAGCAGTTCTTC
>TRBJ1-2|TRBV6-5|NA|few
CASSYGVTESYGYTF
TGTGCCAGCAGTTACGGCGTCACCGAGTCCTATGGCTACACCTTC
>TRBJ2-7|TRBV6-6|NA|few
CASSELQNPYEQYF
TGCGCCAGCAGTGAGCTACAGAACCCCTACGAGCAGTACTTC
>TRBJ2-7|TRBV6-2/TRBV6-3|NA|many
CASKSFGVNSEQYF
TGTGCCAGCAAATCCTTCGGGGTTAACAGCGAGCAGTACTTC
>TRBJ2-4|TRBV7-3|NA|few
CASSFGGPDIQYF
TGTGCCAGCAGCTTTGGGGGACCTGACATTCAGTACTTC
>TRBJ1-4|TRBV30|TRBD1|few
CAWSRLQGTNEKLFF
TGTGCCTGGAGTCGCTTACAGGGGACTAATGAAAAACTGTTTTTT
>TRBJ1-1|TRBV4-1|NA|NA
CASRPPYRNTEAFF
TGCGCCAGCAGGCCACCCTACAGGAACACTGAAGCTTTCTTT
>TRBJ2-7|TRBV5-1|NA|many
CASSQKRDRIYEQYF
TGCGCCAGCAGCCAAAAACGTGACAGAATCTACGAGCAGTACTTC
>TRBJ1-4|TRBV6-5|TRBD1|few
CASSYFTGTGVGKLFF
TGTGCCAGCAGTTACTTTACCGGGACAGGGGTGGGAAAACTGTTTTTT
>TRBJ2-7|TRBV10-3|TRBD2|many
CAISGLAGTLSYEQYF
TGTGCCATCAGCGGACTAGCGGGGACCCTCTCCTACGAGCAGTACTTC
>TRBJ2-5|TRBV7-9|TRBD2|NA
CASSQALGRGETQYF
TGTGCCAGCAGCCAGGCCTTGGGGAGGGGAGAGACCCAGTACTTC
>TRBJ2-5|TRBV9|NA|few
CASSPRGYAGVSETQYF
TGTGCCAGCAGCCCGAGGGGGTATGCGGGAGTGTCTGAGACCCAGTACTTC
>TRBJ2-3|TRBV7-8|NA|NA
CASSLGGDTQCF
TGTGCCAGCAGCTTAGGAGGGGATACGCAGTGTTTT
>TRBJ2-1|TRBV5-1|TRBD2|NA
CASSLNMGLAYGVRANEQFF
TGCGCCAGCAGCTTGAATATGGGACTAGCTTATGGTGTTAGAGCTAATGAGCAGTTCTTC
>TRBJ2-7|TRBV28|TRBD1|many
CASSEPGTGDEQYF
TGTGCCAGCAGTGAACCCGGGACAGGAGACGAGCAGTACTTC
>TRBJ2-1|TRBV5-5|NA|many
CASSLGGEYNEQFF
TGCGCCAGCAGCTTGGGGGGAGAGTACAATGAGCAGTTCTTC
>TRBJ2-7|TRBV3-1|TRBD1|many
CASSHTGQGDYEQYF
TGTGCCAGCAGTCATACGGGACAGGGGGACTACGAGCAGTACTTC
>TRBJ2-7|TRBV7-2|NA|NA
CASSLDAGLYEQYF
TGTGCCAGCAGCTTAGACGCGGGACTCTACGAGCAGTACTTC
>TRBJ2-7|TRBV5-1|TRBD2|many
CASSLTPTSGSYEQYF
TGCGCCAGCAGTCTAACCCCGACTAGCGGGAGTTACGAGCAGTACTTC
>TRBJ1-2|TRBV30|NA|many
CAWSAGQTWGYTF
TGTGCCTGGAGCGCTGGTCAAACCTGGGGCTACACCTTC
>TRBJ2-5|TRBV11-2|TRBD1|many
CASSLAQGSETQYF
TGTGCCAGCAGCTTGGCACAGGGGAGTGAGACCCAGTACTTC
>TRBJ2-2|TRBV2|TRBD2|NA
CASRGLAAGELLF
TGTGCCAGCAGGGGACTAGCGGCCGGGGAGCTGCTTTTT
>TRBJ2-1|TRBV27|TRBD1|NA
CARGQGVPDGLYNEQFF
TGTGCCAGAGGACAGGGTGTTCCCGATGGCCTTTACAATGAGCAGTTCTTC
>TRBJ2-5|TRBV20-1|NA|many
CSAVKSGETQYF
TGCAGTGCTGTAAAGAGTGGAGAGACCCAGTACTTC
>TRBJ2-2|TRBV29-1|NA|NA
CSVGRDLSSGELFF
TGCAGCGTTGGACGGGACCTAAGCTCCGGGGAGCTGTTTTTT
>TRBJ1-1|TRBV18|NA|many
CASSEAQANTEAFF
TGTGCCAGCTCCGAGGCCCAAGCGAACACTGAAGCTTTCTTT
>TRBJ2-1|TRBV29-1|NA|few
CSVEGHGGGYNEQFF
TGCAGCGTTGAAGGGCACGGTGGGGGATACAATGAGCAGTTCTTC
>TRBJ2-3|TRBV2|TRBD1|many
CASSDRDRGTDTQYF
TGTGCCAGCAGTGACCGGGACAGGGGGACAGATACGCAGTATTTT
>TRBJ2-5|TRBV29-1|TRBD1|NA
CSFSGTGYGETQYF
TGCAGTTTCTCCGGGACAGGGTACGGGGAGACCCAGTACTTC
>TRBJ2-6|TRBV7-6|NA|few
CASSPGSLSGANVLTF
TGTGCCAGCAGCCCCGGGTCTCTCTCTGGGGCCAACGTCCTGACTTTC
>TRBJ1-1|TRBV30|TRBD1|NA
CACAQGNRGYTEAFF
TGTGCCTGCGCCCAAGGGAACAGGGGTTACACTGAAGCTTTCTTT
>TRBJ2-1|TRBV3-1|TRBD2|NA
CASSQILAGSNEQFF
TGTGCCAGCAGCCAAATACTAGCGGGGTCAAATGAGCAGTTCTTC
>TRBJ2-1|TRBV7-7|TRBD2|many
CASSLVRREMDNEQFF
TGTGCTAGCAGCTTAGTCCGGCGGGAGATGGACAATGAGCAGTTCTTC
>TRBJ1-2|TRBV20-1|NA|many
CSAMGGSNYGYTF
TGCAGTGCTATGGGGGGAAGTAACTATGGCTACACCTTC
>TRBJ2-7|TRBV13|NA|many
CASESGSYEQYF
TGTGCCAGCGAATCGGGCTCCTACGAGCAGTACTTC
>TRBJ2-7|TRBV4-1|TRBD1|few
CASSQDYQPGTGAYEQYF
TGCGCCAGCAGCCAAGATTACCAGCCCGGGACAGGGGCCTACGAGCAGTACTTC
>TRBJ1-2|TRBV4-1|TRBD1|few
CASSHETGGYGYTF
TGCGCCAGCAGCCATGAGACAGGGGGCTATGGCTACACCTTC
>TRBJ2-7|TRBV6-2/TRBV6-3|NA|many
CASSRPGAYEQYF
TGTGCCAGCAGTAGGCCAGGGGCCTACGAGCAGTACTTC
>TRBJ1-2|TRBV3-1|NA|many
CASSQDGGLGGYTF
TGTGCCAGCAGCCAAGATGGAGGGTTGGGGGGCTACACCTTC
>TRBJ2-5|TRBV6-1|NA|many
CASSRGAGETQYF
TGTGCCAGCAGCAGGGGTGCGGGCGAGACCCAGTACTTC
>TRBJ2-2|TRBV6-1|NA|NA
CASSRPGLDTGELFF
TGTGCCAGCAGTCGACCGGGACTGGATACCGGGGAGCTGTTTTTT
>TRBJ2-5|TRBV27|TRBD2|NA
CASATPTSGSRETQYF
TGTGCCAGCGCCACCCCGACTAGCGGGAGCCGGGAGACCCAGTACTTC
>TRBJ2-7|TRBV11-2|TRBD1|many
CASSRGQGPYEQYF
TGTGCCAGCAGCAGGGGACAGGGGCCTTACGAGCAGTACTTC
>TRBJ2-5|TRBV2|NA|NA
CATTGWGERKETQYF
TGTGCCACTACGGGGTGGGGAGAGAGAAAAGAGACCCAGTACTTC
>TRBJ2-1|TRBV6-1|TRBD1|many
CASRTGTGIYNEQFF
TGTGCCAGCAGGACCGGGACAGGGATTTACAATGAGCAGTTCTTC
>TRBJ2-1|TRBV2|TRBD2|few
CASSEGTLGTSGFRWGEQFF
TGTGCCAGCAGCGAAGGGACACTGGGGACTAGCGGGTTCCGGTGGGGTGAGCAGTTCTTC
>TRBJ2-2|TRBV28|NA|many
CASSLRGFTGELFF
TGTGCCAGCAGTTTGAGGGGTTTTACCGGGGAGCTGTTTTTT